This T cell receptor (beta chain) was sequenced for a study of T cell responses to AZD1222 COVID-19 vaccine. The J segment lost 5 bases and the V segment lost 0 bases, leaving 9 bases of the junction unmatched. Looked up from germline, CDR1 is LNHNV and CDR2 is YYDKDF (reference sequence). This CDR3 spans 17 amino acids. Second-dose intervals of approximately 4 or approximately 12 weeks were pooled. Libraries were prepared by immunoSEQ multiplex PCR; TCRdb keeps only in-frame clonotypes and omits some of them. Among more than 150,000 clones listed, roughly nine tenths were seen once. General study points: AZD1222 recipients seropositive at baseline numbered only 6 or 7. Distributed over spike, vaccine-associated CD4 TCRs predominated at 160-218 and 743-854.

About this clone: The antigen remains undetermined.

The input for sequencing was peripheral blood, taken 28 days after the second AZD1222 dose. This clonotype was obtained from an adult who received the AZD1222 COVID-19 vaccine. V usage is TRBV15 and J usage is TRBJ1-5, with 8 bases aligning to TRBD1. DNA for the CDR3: TGTGCCACCAGCAGAGAAGAGTTCGGGGACAGGTATCAGCCCCAGCATTTT. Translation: CATSREEFGDRYQPQHF.